This T cell receptor beta chain came from a study of T cell repertoires in cytomegalovirus infection. Study background: Well-studied HLA-B-restricted CMV epitopes were used in the study alongside recently identified HLA-C-restricted ones. CMV infection together with matching HLA type was indicated by public TCR beta signatures. Regarding the study as a whole: Pooled public TCR beta family frequency picked out CMV carriers with the relevant HLA. Dominating the ex vivo response were TCR beta clonotypes that were CMV-specific and HLA-C-restricted.

TCRdb re-derived calls from the reads in MiXCR, one entry per CDR3 protein. The repertoire holds 200,000 to 250,000 distinct CDR3 sequences, with about 40% as singletons. The trim removed 1 base at V and 9 bases at J, leaving 11 bases unmatched. From germline, CDR1 is SGHAT and CDR2 FQNNGV. This CDR3 is 16 amino acids long. Remarks on this clonotype: Its target is not known.

The material sequenced was CD8+ T cells from cultured PBMCs, taken from culture after CMV antigen stimulation. This receptor was identified in a human donor in good health (CMV status not recorded). Some clones in this sample may be carry-over from other donors' samples. V gene TRBV11-2 combines with J gene TRBJ2-1; 8 nucleotides agree with TRBD1. The CDR3 sequence is CASSLALDRVFGEQFF. The CDR3 bases are TGTGCCAGCAGCTTAGCCCTGGACAGGGTTTTCGGTGAGCAGTTCTTC.